These 26 T cell receptor beta chains were sequenced from one sample in a study of human T cells and chemical hapten exposure. TCRdb processed the RACE reads anew with MiXCR; each CDR3 protein has one entry. The sample records about 110,000 distinct CDR3 sequences, roughly 10% being singletons. Time point: patch test 2, 6 weeks after DPC sensitization. Described treatment: therapeutic diphenylcyclopropenone sensitization with weekly scalp DPC. The source material was whole blood, sampled in connection with sensitization to the hapten diphenylcyclopropenone (DPC). The receptors derive from a woman in her thirties or forties with alopecia areata. Some clones in this sample may be carry-over from other donors' samples.

Note on this clonotype: One end of the junction does not line up with germline, which may come from a read error. The V and J genes are TRBV2 and TRBJ1-1; D uncertain. Germline CDR1 reads SNHLY; CDR2 reads FYNNEI. The CDR3 is 14 residues long. CDR3 sequence reads: CASIWTQSNTKAFF. As DNA, the CDR3 is TGTGCCAGCATTTGGACCCAATCGAACACTAAAGCTTTCTTT.

In its sample, this clonotype was seen many times. The chain links TRBV7-2 to TRBJ2-3; 8 nucleotides line up with TRBD2. The CDR3 has 16 amino acids. Germline lookup yields CDR1 SGHTA and CDR2 FQGNSA. J was trimmed by 2 bases and V by 1 base; bases with no gene match: 5. CDR3 protein: CASSLGGGRYTDTQYF. DNA for the CDR3: TGTGCCAGCAGCTTAGGCGGGGGGCGATACACAGATACGCAGTATTTT.

This clonotype was seen repeatedly, ten times or more. The rearrangement uses TRBV3-1 and TRBJ2-7; TRBD1 might be the D (6 bases). Deletions cut 5 bases from V and 7 bases from J, with 18 bases between. The CDR3 covers 14 residues. Germline loops: CDR1 LGHDT, CDR2 YNNKEL (reference sequence). The CDR3 reads CASSKRTAPTEQYF. For the CDR3, the DNA is TGTGCCAGCAGCAAAAGGACAGCGCCTACGGAGCAGTACTTC.

The sample holds a few counts of this clonotype. The CDR3 here is CASTFGGGLPPLAKDIQYF. CDR3 in DNA: TGTGCCAGTACCTTCGGTGGTGGCCTACCCCCACTAGCCAAGGACATTCAGTACTTC. The chain couples TRBV19 to TRBJ2-4; D is perhaps TRBD2 (6 bases). Germline-derived CDR1 and CDR2 are LNHDA and SQIVND (reference sequence). V was cut by 7 bases and J by 8 bases, with 33 bases left in between. This CDR3 has 19 residues. Full variable domain (remainder filled in from reference TRBV19 and TRBJ2-4): DGGITQSPKYLFRKEGQNVTLSCEQNLNHDAMYWYRQDPGQGLRLIYYSQIVNDFQKGDIAEGYSVSREKKESFPLTVTSAQKNPTAFYLCASTFGGGLPPLAKDIQYFGAGTRLSVL.

This clonotype was observed a few times. The chain employs TRBV7-9 and TRBJ1-6; no clear D gene. V was cut by 5 bases and J by 4 bases, with 18 bases left in between. CDR1 and CDR2 (germline): SEHNR, FQNEAQ (reference sequence). CDR3 length: 17 residues. The CDR3 spells CASSPHPTSLYNSPLHF. The CDR3 coding sequence is TGTGCCAGCAGCCCACATCCGACCAGTCTTTATAATTCACCCCTCCACTTT.

This clonotype was recorded many times. CDR3 sequence reads: CASSNAGGIYEQYF. CDR3 in DNA: TGCGCCAGCAGCAATGCGGGGGGCATCTACGAGCAGTACTTC. This sequence joins TRBV5-1 and TRBJ2-7; 8 bases map to TRBD2. The CDR3 covers 14 residues. V shed 4 bases and J 3 bases; nucleotides not matched to a gene: 6. The germline CDR1 and CDR2 sequences are SGHRS and YFSETQ.

This clonotype was found many times. The V call is TRBV27, the J call TRBJ2-1; D is perhaps TRBD2 (5 bases). Germline values: CDR1 MNHEY, CDR2 SMNVEV (reference sequence). Trimming stripped 6 bases from V and 5 bases from J, with 8 bases between. The CDR3 runs to 12 residues. The DNA of the CDR3 is TGTGCCAGCAGACGGGGAAACAATGAGCAGTTCTTC. Translating gives CASRRGNNEQFF.

This sequence joins TRBV30 and TRBJ2-1, with 7 bases identical to TRBD2. The CDR3 runs 16 residues. The ends lost 2 bases at V and 1 base at J; junction bases unmatched: 8. CDR1 and CDR2 from the germline V gene are GTSNPN and SVGIG (reference sequence). The CDR3 spells CAWSSIEGGSYNEQFF. CDR3 nucleotide sequence: TGTGCCTGGAGTTCAATCGAGGGAGGGTCCTACAATGAGCAGTTCTTC.

This clonotype was seen at least ten times. The chain's CDR3 is CASSQVPWGTAALDHYEQYF. CDR3 sequence (DNA): TGTGCCAGCAGCCAAGTTCCCTGGGGGACAGCAGCCCTTGACCATTACGAGCAGTACTTC. The chain is built from TRBV4-2 and TRBJ2-7; 7 bases are a match to TRBD1. V gave up 1 base and J gave up 4 bases; unmatched junction bases: 22. The CDR3 has 20 amino acids. Germline assignment: CDR1 LGHNA and CDR2 YNFKEQ.

This clonotype was seen at least ten times. The chain employs TRBV20-1 and TRBJ1-3; possibly TRBD1 for D (5 bases). Germline values: CDR1 DFQATT, CDR2 SNEGSKA (reference sequence). The CDR3 is made up of 14 amino acids. The germline V and J ends were trimmed by 3 bases and 2 bases, with 11 bases remaining between them. For the CDR3, the DNA is TGCAGTGCTAGGGACAATTCTCCTGGAAACACCATATATTTT. It translates to CSARDNSPGNTIYF.

V is TRBV18 and J is TRBJ1-5; possibly TRBD1 for D (5 bases). The CDR3 is 14 amino acids. Deletions cut 2 bases from V and 1 base from J, with 6 bases between. CDR1 and CDR2 from the germline V gene are KGHSH and LQKENI. The DNA of the CDR3 is TGTGCCAGCTCACCAAGGGACAGCAATCAGCCCCAGCATTTT. Translated, it gives CASSPRDSNQPQHF. Supplemented by reference TRBV18 and TRBJ1-5, the full variable domain reads NAGVMQNPRHLVRRRGQEARLRCSPMKGHSHVYWYRQLPEEGLKFMVYLQKENIIDESGMPKERFSAEFPKEGPSILRIQQVVRGDSAAYFCASSPRDSNQPQHFGDGTRLSIL.

This clonotype was detected many times. V is TRBV7-9 and J is TRBJ2-7, with TRBD1 matching over 9 bases. J was trimmed by 3 bases and V by 3 bases; bases with no gene match: 6. This CDR3 contains 15 residues. CDR1 SEHNR and CDR2 FQNEAQ come from the germline V gene (reference sequence). This CDR3 is CASSFPGQGSYEQYF. The CDR3 nucleotides are TGTGCCAGCAGCTTTCCGGGACAGGGAAGCTACGAGCAGTACTTC.

This clonotype was seen more than once but under ten times. The chain is built from TRBV9 and TRBJ2-7; TRBD2 is a possible D gene (6 bases). The CDR3 length is 15 residues. Trimming left V 3 bases short and J 5 bases short, with 18 bases between. Germline CDR1 and CDR2: SGDLS and YYNGEE. In nucleotides, the CDR3 is TGTGCCAGCAGCGCGGGCGGGGCTTTAGACGACGAGCAGTACTTC. Protein: CASSAGGALDDEQYF.

As concerns this clonotype: A much larger clone is a single base away; this may be a read error. This chain links TRBV7-2 with TRBJ2-1, with unresolved D. This CDR3 is 11 amino acids long. Germline V gives CDR1 SGHTA, CDR2 FQGNSA. The ends were cut back, 3 bases at V and 8 bases at J, with 5 bases in the middle. The CDR3 coding sequence is TGTGCCAGCAGCTTCTTAGATGAGCAGTTCTTC. Translating gives CASSFLDEQFF.

Many counts were recorded for this clonotype. The rearrangement uses TRBV7-2 and TRBJ2-7; 10 nucleotides agree with TRBD1. V dropped 5 bases and J dropped 6; count of bases not matched to a gene: 7. This CDR3 region has 14 residues. CDR1 SGHTA and CDR2 FQGNSA come from the germline V gene. The CDR3 coding sequence is TGTGCCAGCAGCACTCGACAGGGGGCGAGCGAGCAGTACTTC. It yields the protein CASSTRQGASEQYF.

This clonotype has ten or more counts. The rearrangement links TRBV7-9 to TRBJ2-7, with D tentatively TRBD1 or TRBD2 (5 bases each). The CDR3 has 14 residues. The V gene's germline CDR1 is SEHNR and CDR2 FQNEAQ (reference sequence). Trimming cost V 4 bases and J 2 bases, with 12 bases left between them. CDR3 residues: CASSSGTLAYEQYF. In nucleotides, the CDR3 is TGTGCCAGCAGCTCAGGGACCTTGGCCTACGAGCAGTACTTC.

This sequence joins TRBV6-2 or TRBV6-3 and TRBJ1-6; D is uncertain. This CDR3 contains 14 residues. Germline CDR1 reads MNHEY; CDR2 reads SVGEGT. V lost 5 bases and J 7 bases, leaving 12 bases between the germline ends. As DNA, the CDR3 is TGTGCCAGCAGTCTGTCTCGCGGCAATTCACCCCTCCACTTT. This gives the protein CASSLSRGNSPLHF.

The J gene is TRBJ2-3, the V gene TRBV23-1; D not certain. TRBV23-1 is given ORF status, its function remaining uncertain. The CDR3 loop spans 13 amino acids. Trimming removed 3 bases from V and 8 bases from J, with 12 bases in between. CDR3 residues: CASSHPRVTTQYF. CDR3 nucleotide sequence: TGCGCCAGCAGTCACCCTAGAGTTACTACGCAGTATTTT.

In this sample, this clonotype turned up many times. This sequence joins TRBV4-1 and TRBJ1-5; D is possibly TRBD1 (5 bases). The CDR3 runs 15 residues. Trimming removed 0 bases from V and 3 bases from J, with 9 bases in between. The germline CDR1 and CDR2 sequences are MGHRA and YSYEKL. CDR3 sequence reads: CASSQDGRDNQPQHF. Written as DNA, the CDR3 is TGCGCCAGCAGCCAAGATGGCAGGGACAATCAGCCCCAGCATTTT.

The chain carries TRBV12-3 or TRBV12-4 and TRBJ1-2; 11 nucleotides agree with TRBD1. Unmatched junction bases numbered 8, after V lost 3 bases and J lost 2 bases. CDR3 length: 17 residues. The CDR3 DNA reads as TGTGCCAGCAGTTTTTTACCAAGGACAGGGGGCAACTATGGCTACACCTTC. Translation gives CASSFLPRTGGNYGYTF.

This chain links TRBV20-1 with TRBJ2-7; D not resolved. The V end was cut by 6 bases, the J end by 2 bases, with 14 bases between. The CDR3 loop spans 13 amino acids. Germline V gene data show CDR1 as DFQATT and CDR2 as SNEGSKA (reference sequence). In DNA, the CDR3 is TGCAGTGCCAGTCGAGACTGGGCCTACGAGCAGTACTTC. Protein: CSASRDWAYEQYF.

This clonotype was picked up a small number of times. V gene TRBV18 combines with J gene TRBJ2-5, with D possibly TRBD2 on 5 matching bases. Looked up from germline, CDR1 is KGHSH and CDR2 is LQKENI. The CDR3 has 14 residues. The V gene lost 3 bases and the J gene lost 4 bases, with 12 bases spanning the gap. The CDR3: CASSPPGFGETQYF. CDR3 in DNA: TGTGCCAGCTCACCCCCGGGGTTCGGAGAGACCCAGTACTTC. The variable domain in full, completed from reference TRBV18 and TRBJ2-5, reads NAGVMQNPRHLVRRRGQEARLRCSPMKGHSHVYWYRQLPEEGLKFMVYLQKENIIDESGMPKERFSAEFPKEGPSILRIQQVVRGDSAAYFCASSPPGFGETQYFGPGTRLLVL.

This clonotype was observed at least ten times. The chain uses TRBV6-6 and TRBJ2-5; the D is unclear. Per germline, CDR1 MNHNY and CDR2 SVGAGI (reference sequence). The V end lost 7 bases, the J end lost 4 bases, and 16 bases lay between the germline ends. The CDR3 sequence is 14 residues long. The CDR3 DNA follows: TGTGCCAGCATGCTCGGACCGGCGGCAGAGACCCAGTACTTC. Amino acids: CASMLGPAAETQYF.

This clonotype was counted many times. The chain links TRBV5-1 to TRBJ2-1; TRBD2 matches 11 bases. This CDR3 spans 16 amino acids. Trimming cost V 2 bases and J 3 bases; bases outside gene matches: 4. Per the germline V gene, CDR1 is SGHRS and CDR2 is YFSETQ. CDR3 DNA: TGCGCCAGCAGCTTTCTTACTAGCGGGAGCTACAATGAGCAGTTCTTC. Encoded protein: CASSFLTSGSYNEQFF.

This clonotype came up many times. The rearrangement uses TRBV11-2 and TRBJ2-1; D possibly corresponds to TRBD1 (6 bases). Trimming cost V 0 bases and J 6 bases, with 12 bases left between them. Germline-derived CDR1 and CDR2 are SGHAT and FQNNGV. The CDR3 has 15 amino acids. CDR3 nucleotides: TGTGCCAGCAGCTTAGATCTCGCAGGGGTCAATGAGCAGTTCTTC. This codes for CASSLDLAGVNEQFF.

The chain combines TRBV13 with TRBJ1-2; a weak D match, TRBD1 (6 bases). Germline V gene data show CDR1 as PRHDT and CDR2 as FYEKMQ (reference sequence). The CDR3 spans 15 residues. Trimming took 0 bases from V and 7 from J, leaving 15 bases between them. The CDR3 reads CASSLGRGGIRGYTF. The DNA for the CDR3 is TGTGCCAGCAGCTTAGGCCGAGGGGGGATCCGTGGCTACACCTTC. Full variable domain (missing parts from reference TRBV13 and TRBJ1-2): AAGVIQSPRHLIKEKRETATLKCYPIPRHDTVYWYQQGPGQDPQFLISFYEKMQSDKGSIPDRFSAQQFSDYHSELNMSSLELGDSALYFCASSLGRGGIRGYTFGSGTRLTVV.